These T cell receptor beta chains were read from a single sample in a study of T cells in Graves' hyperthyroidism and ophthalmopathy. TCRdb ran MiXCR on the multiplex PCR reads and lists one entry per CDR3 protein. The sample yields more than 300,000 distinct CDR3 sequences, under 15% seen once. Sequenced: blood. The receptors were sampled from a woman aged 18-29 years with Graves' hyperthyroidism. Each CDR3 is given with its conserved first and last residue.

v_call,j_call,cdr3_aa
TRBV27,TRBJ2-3,CASRPAGTGRPNTQYF
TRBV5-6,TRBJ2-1,CASSLRTSEPNEQFF
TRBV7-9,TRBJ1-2,CASPVDYGYTF
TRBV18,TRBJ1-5,CASSPTGTRQPQHF
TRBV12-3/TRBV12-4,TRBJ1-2,CASSLGGGFYGYTF
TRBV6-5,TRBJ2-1,CASSYVGEQFF
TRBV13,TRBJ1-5,CASSRRGSRGYSNQPQHF
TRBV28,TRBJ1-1,CASSPPHYWAFF
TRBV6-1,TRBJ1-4,CASSTQGKPTNEKLFF
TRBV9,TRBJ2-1,CASSVSSSPLEIYNEQFF
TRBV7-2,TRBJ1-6,CASSSSRNPRSSPLHF
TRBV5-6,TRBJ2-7,CASSQGRRNLYEQYF
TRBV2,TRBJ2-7,CAARSWSYEQYF
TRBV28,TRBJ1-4,CASRPRVSNEKLFF
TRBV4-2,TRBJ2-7,CASSSPGTSHTVTDEQYF
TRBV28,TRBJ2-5,CASSRSGTGGETQYF
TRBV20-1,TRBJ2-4,CSASGDLNIQYF
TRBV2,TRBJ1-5,CASSVQDRADNQPQHF
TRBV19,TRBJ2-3,CASSVDGTSTDTQYF
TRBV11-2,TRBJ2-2,CASSSYRGNTGELFF
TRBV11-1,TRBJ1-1,CASSLGLADLNTEAFF
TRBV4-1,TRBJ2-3,CASSQQGADTQYF
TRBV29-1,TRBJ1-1,CSVEAPSYRGNTEAFF
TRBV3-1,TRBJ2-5,CASSQDSLAGFSRETQYF
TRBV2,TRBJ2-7,CASSPGTSLYEQYF
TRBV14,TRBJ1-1,CASSPYRDMNTEAFF
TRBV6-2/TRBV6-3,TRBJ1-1,CASSSGTNTEAFF
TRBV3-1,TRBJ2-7,CASSLTGGDQFGQYF
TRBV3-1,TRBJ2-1,CASRVLAEKKSEQFF
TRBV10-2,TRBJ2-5,CASSEIGPISPETQYF
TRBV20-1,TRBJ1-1,CSARDRVGTGGSEAFF
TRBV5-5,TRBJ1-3,CASSFDGSGNTIYF
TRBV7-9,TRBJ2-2,CASSLWTLGGELFF
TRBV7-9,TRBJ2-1,CASSPGGYSYNEQFF
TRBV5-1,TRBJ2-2,CASSLAPAGGTGELFF